This TCR beta chain was profiled in a study of regulatory T cells in long-lasting Graves disease. Study-wide results and limits: There were preferences for TRBV28, TRBJ1-2 and TRBJ2-5 in persistent disease. Clonotypes that were public and shared totalled 2,500 to 3,000 in persistent patients versus 966 in new patients. Having few samples may have compromised the accuracy.

Investigators prepared the TCR beta libraries by applying iRepertoire HTBI primers and Arm-PCR of CDR3 regions. Each CDR3 protein is one row after TCRdb ran MiXCR on the multiplex PCR reads. This sample has about 420,000 distinct CDR3 sequences, with around 22% found just once. Described time point: persistent/refractory GD, antithyroid drugs over 5 years with positive TRAb. PBMC-derived RNA was used for the TCR library. From each patient, around 8.9 milliliters of peripheral blood was drawn and collected into an EDTA anticoagulant tube. This clonotype was found many times. Its target is unknown. Germline V gene data show CDR1 as SNHLY and CDR2 as FYNNEI. This CDR3 is built from 16 residues. Trimming took 4 bases from V and 5 from J; bases not matched to a gene: 13.

The TCR sequence derives from a female donor with Graves disease. The sample was peripheral blood mononuclear cells (PBMCs), taken when the disease was refractory, from a patient treated with antithyroid drugs. V is TRBV2 and J is TRBJ2-5, with TRBD2 identical over 7 bases. The CDR3 nucleotides read TGTGCCAGCAGTGTGGTCCATGGCGGGAGCCCGGAGACCCAGTACTTC. Protein sequence: CASSVVHGGSPETQYF.